A selection of T cell receptor beta chains follows, all from one sample in a study of T cells in Graves' hyperthyroidism and ophthalmopathy. From the multiplex PCR reads, TCRdb called clonotypes with MiXCR, one entry per CDR3 protein. The table has hundreds of thousands of distinct CDR3 sequences, roughly 13% seen once. Sequences were obtained from blood. Receptors were obtained from a woman aged 18-30 years with Graves' hyperthyroidism. Both conserved end residues are trimmed from each CDR3.

>TRBJ1-5|TRBV4-3|13
ASSMDRASNQPQH
>TRBJ2-3|TRBV18|15
ASSPGSGRAAGDTQY
>TRBJ1-1|TRBV12-3/TRBV12-4|11
ASSSAGDTEAF
>TRBJ1-2|TRBV28|15
ASSSPTGVGSSYGYT
>TRBJ2-3|TRBV27|10
ATTVGTDTQY
>TRBJ2-3|TRBV7-3|15
ASSPLGLAGGLDTQY
>TRBJ2-1|TRBV2|13
ASSAQEVTLGEQF
>TRBJ2-2|TRBV19|14
ASSISSSGRTGELF
>TRBJ2-1|TRBV10-3|12
AIKGDRGLDEQF
>TRBJ1-1|TRBV5-6|11
ASSLGTNSEAF
>TRBJ1-1|TRBV7-8|16
ASSHIRGIEASNTKAF
>TRBJ1-2|TRBV20-1|11
SAREKGNYGYT
>TRBJ2-5|TRBV11-2|14
ASSSRTSALGETQY
>TRBJ1-2|TRBV6-5|14
ASSYPGTVGNYGYT
>TRBJ2-2|TRBV28|14
ASRNWSGRNTGELF
>TRBJ1-2|TRBV7-9|14
ASSLLGEYPNYGYT
>TRBJ1-6|TRBV28|13
ASTRFRGVNSPLH
>TRBJ2-7|TRBV14|15
ASSLGIDRGPSYEQY
>TRBJ2-3|TRBV7-8|14
ASSYTGGRHTDTQY
>TRBJ1-3|TRBV12-3/TRBV12-4|15
ASSPGQGGLSGNTIY
>TRBJ1-6|TRBV20-1|12
SARRSSYNSPLH
>TRBJ2-3|TRBV6-1|14
ASSEAPDRFTDTQY
>TRBJ1-1|TRBV11-2|12
ASSSQGPNTEAF
>TRBJ2-1|TRBV6-2/TRBV6-3|13
ASSLQGPPYNEQF
>TRBJ2-7|TRBV27|12
ASSPGLAVYEQY
>TRBJ1-1|TRBV28|15
ASSPAGALFEYTEAF
>TRBJ2-1|TRBV7-2|15
ASSLDASGGSWNEQF
>TRBJ1-2|TRBV25-1|12
ASTPGRLSDGYT
>TRBJ1-1|TRBV20-1|11
SATRDRNTEAF